Below are 26 T cell receptor beta chains sequenced from a single sample in a study of T-cell reconstitution after alpha-beta-depleted transplantation in children. For TCRbeta, the library was prepared with unique molecular identifiers. Via MiXCR, TCRdb re-called the PCR reads, giving one row per CDR3 protein. The sample lists 250,000 to 400,000 distinct CDR3 sequences; roughly 21% were seen once. Here the sequenced sample was PBMCs, mostly from graft donor cells, taken 180 days after TCRalphabeta/CD19-depleted stem cell transplant. These receptors all stem from a male patient between 5 and 17 years old who had a stem cell transplant for acute lymphoblastic leukemia, so the T cells may come from the graft donor.

This clonotype came up many times. The chain carries TRBV5-1 and TRBJ2-7; 10 bases map to TRBD2. V lost 3 bases to trimming and J lost 3 bases; unmatched junction nucleotides: 3. CDR3 length equals 14 residues. Germline-derived CDR1 and CDR2 are SGHRS and YFSETQ. The CDR3 DNA reads TGCGCCAGCAGCTCGGGACTAGCGATCTACGAGCAGTACTTC. This codes for CASSSGLAIYEQYF.

This sequence joins TRBV4-1 and TRBJ2-7, with D possibly called TRBD1 or TRBD2 (5 bases each). Germline-derived CDR1 and CDR2 are MGHRA and YSYEKL. There are 18 residues in the CDR3. The germline V and J ends were trimmed by 4 bases and 0 bases, with 22 bases remaining between them. CDR3 sequence reads: CASSRQKGLAPSSYEQYF. As DNA, the CDR3 is TGCGCCAGCAGCCGTCAGAAGGGGCTAGCACCAAGCTCCTACGAGCAGTACTTC.

V usage is TRBV4-1 and J usage is TRBJ2-7; D not certain. Trimming took 3 bases from V and 2 from J, leaving 8 bases between them. The CDR3 runs 13 residues. Germline CDR1 is MGHRA and CDR2 is YSYEKL. This chain's CDR3 is CASSHYRTYEQYF. The CDR3 region has the DNA TGCGCCAGCAGCCACTACCGTACCTACGAGCAGTACTTC.

This chain links TRBV5-1 with TRBJ2-7; 10 bases line up with TRBD2. This CDR3 has 15 amino acids. Germline V gene sequence: CDR1 SGHRS, CDR2 YFSETQ. The junction had 6 bases not matched to a gene; V was cut back by 4 bases and J by 2 bases. The CDR3 nucleotides read TGCGCCAGCAGCACCCTAGCGGGAGAAACCTACGAGCAGTACTTC. Translating it yields CASSTLAGETYEQYF.

The gene calls are TRBV5-1 and TRBJ2-3, with 7 bases fitting TRBD1. Germline V gives CDR1 SGHRS, CDR2 YFSETQ. After removal of 2 bases from V and 4 bases from J, the junction contained 7 bases not matched to a gene. The CDR3 totals 15 residues. This CDR3 reads CASSFRQGAPDTQYF. CDR3 sequence (DNA): TGCGCCAGCAGCTTCAGACAGGGTGCCCCAGATACGCAGTATTTT.

J is TRBJ2-5 and V is TRBV29-1; D is perhaps TRBD1 (6 bases). Per the germline V gene, CDR1 is SQVTM and CDR2 is ANQGSEA. This CDR3 comprises 12 residues. Trimming shortened V by 4 bases and J by 5 bases, and 11 bases separated the two germline ends. The CDR3, as DNA: TGCAGCGTTGGAACAGGGTGGGAGACCCAGTACTTC. This encodes CSVGTGWETQYF. Filled out from reference TRBV29-1 and TRBJ2-5, the complete variable domain reads SAVISQKPSRDICQRGTSLTIQCQVDSQVTMMFWYRQQPGQSLTLIATANQGSEATYESGFVIDKFPISRPNLTFSTLTVSNMSPEDSSIYLCSVGTGWETQYFGPGTRLLVL.

This clonotype was counted ten times or more. This sequence joins TRBV29-1 and TRBJ2-3; D is uncertain. Germline CDR1 SQVTM, CDR2 ANQGSEA. This CDR3 comprises 15 residues. The V end lost 7 bases, the J end lost 2 bases, and 19 bases lay between the germline ends. CDR3 sequence reads: CSAVQRLLSTDTQYF. CDR3 coding DNA: TGCAGCGCTGTACAGAGGCTCCTTTCCACAGATACGCAGTATTTT.

The rearrangement links TRBV6-1 to TRBJ2-7; D tentatively fits TRBD1 or TRBD2 (5 bases each). V was shortened by 4 bases and J by 3 bases, with 10 bases between the two germline ends. The CDR3 extends over 13 amino acids. Germline V gives CDR1 MNHNS, CDR2 SASEGT. The CDR3 loop is CASSGGINYEQYF. In nucleotides, the CDR3 is TGTGCCAGCAGTGGGGGGATCAACTACGAGCAGTACTTC.

This chain joins TRBV20-1 and TRBJ2-3, with D possibly called TRBD1 or TRBD2 (5 bases each). Germline V gives CDR1 DFQATT, CDR2 SNEGSKA (reference sequence). This CDR3 has 14 amino acids. Trimming shortened V by 3 bases and J by 4 bases, and 14 bases separated the two germline ends. The chain's CDR3 is CSASGGTGADTQYF. The DNA for the CDR3 is TGCAGTGCTAGCGGTGGGACCGGGGCAGATACGCAGTATTTT.

The CDR3 bases are TGTGCCAGCAGGCGCAGGGACAGCTCCTACGAGCAGTACTTC. Translated: CASRRRDSSYEQYF. This chain links TRBV12-3 or TRBV12-4 with TRBJ2-7; 7 nucleotides match TRBD1. The V gene end was trimmed by 6 bases and the J gene end by 0 bases; junction bases not matched to a gene: 5. The CDR3 is made up of 14 amino acids.

This clonotype was seen more than once but under ten times. The chain carries TRBV29-1 and TRBJ2-3; a possible D gene is TRBD1 (5 bases). In germline, CDR1 is SQVTM, CDR2 ANQGSEA. V was shortened by 4 bases and J by 0 bases, with 8 bases between the two germline ends. The CDR3 has 13 residues. For the CDR3, the DNA is TGCAGCGTTGGGCAGGGAAGCACAGATACGCAGTATTTT. As protein: CSVGQGSTDTQYF.

This clonotype was seen only a few times. The genes are TRBV11-2 and TRBJ2-2; 13 bases line up with TRBD2. Germline V gene lookup returns CDR1 SGHAT and CDR2 FQNNGV. V trimming: 3 bases; J trimming: 1 base; junction bases outside the gene matches: 2. This CDR3 has 17 residues. The CDR3: CASSLGTSGMNTGELFF. CDR3 coding DNA: TGTGCCAGCAGCTTGGGGACTAGCGGGATGAACACCGGGGAGCTGTTTTTT.

The chain is built from TRBV5-1 and TRBJ2-3; no definite D call. V was trimmed by 0 bases and J by 1 base, leaving 9 bases between them. CDR3 length equals 15 residues. CDR1 and CDR2 (germline): SGHRS, YFSETQ. The CDR3 DNA reads as TGCGCCAGCAGCTTGGGGGTAGCCCGCACAGATACGCAGTATTTT. Translated: CASSLGVARTDTQYF.

This clonotype was recorded a few times. The CDR3 DNA is TGTGCCAGCAGTTTGCAGCCGGGAGGTGAAGCTTTCTTT. Its protein product is CASSLQPGGEAFF. This chain uses TRBV12-3 or TRBV12-4 with TRBJ1-1; D gene unclear. Trimming removed 3 bases at V and 7 bases at J, with 12 bases between. This CDR3 has 13 residues.

The V gene is TRBV7-3, the J gene TRBJ1-2; 7 positions match TRBD1. The germline V gene has CDR1 SGHTA and CDR2 FQGTGA. CDR3 length: 13 amino acids. The V gene end was trimmed by 3 bases and the J gene end by 10 bases; junction bases not matched to a gene: 8. In nucleotides, the CDR3 is TGTGCCAGCAGCTTGACAGGGAAGGATGACTACACCTTC. It yields the protein CASSLTGKDDYTF. Based on the CDR3 plus reference TRBV7-3 and TRBJ1-2, the full variable domain is GAGVSQTPSNKVTEKGKYVELRCDPISGHTALYWYRQSLGQGPEFLIYFQGTGAADDSGLPNDRFFAVRPEGSVSTLKIQRTERGDSAVYLCASSLTGKDDYTFGSGTRLTVV.

V usage is TRBV27 and J usage is TRBJ2-1; D perhaps matches TRBD2 (6 bases). This CDR3 contains 17 residues. From germline, CDR1 is MNHEY and CDR2 SMNVEV (reference sequence). Trimming cost V 2 bases and J 7 bases, with 21 bases left between them. The CDR3 region is CASSLRGLAGLTNEQFF. The CDR3 region has the DNA TGTGCCAGCAGTTTAAGGGGCCTGGCGGGACTTACGAATGAGCAGTTCTTC.

The V and J genes are TRBV5-1 and TRBJ1-1; D not certain. The CDR3 has 15 residues. The germline V gene has CDR1 SGHRS and CDR2 YFSETQ. V was pared by 0 bases and J by 0 bases, with 9 bases between. CDR3: CASSLDVSLNTEAFF. DNA for the CDR3: TGCGCCAGCAGCTTGGATGTGAGTCTGAACACTGAAGCTTTCTTT.

This clonotype was counted a single time. CDR3 amino acids: CASSVEREPEQFF. The CDR3 region has the DNA TGTGCCAGCAGCGTAGAGAGGGAGCCTGAGCAGTTCTTC. This chain connects TRBV9 to TRBJ2-1, with D maybe TRBD2 (5 bases). This CDR3 has 13 amino acids. V was clipped by 0 bases and J by 9 bases, with 10 bases between them. Germline V gives CDR1 SGDLS, CDR2 YYNGEE.

This clonotype has at least ten counts. The rearrangement joins TRBV5-1 to TRBJ2-7; maybe TRBD1 (6 bases). This CDR3 is built from 15 residues. Trimming took off 4 bases at V and 0 bases at J, with 14 bases between the two ends. Germline V lookup: CDR1 SGHRS, CDR2 YFSETQ. CDR3 protein: CASSVGHSSSYEQYF. The DNA for the CDR3 is TGCGCCAGCAGCGTGGGACATTCGAGCTCCTACGAGCAGTACTTC.

This clonotype was found a few times. The V gene is TRBV24-1, the J gene TRBJ2-1; TRBD2 matches 9 bases. Germline values: CDR1 KGHDR, CDR2 SFDVKD. The CDR3 spans 15 residues. The trim removed 4 bases at V and 5 bases at J, leaving 5 bases unmatched. CDR3 region: CATSDPRTSDNEQFF. The CDR3 coding sequence is TGTGCCACCAGTGACCCTAGGACTAGCGACAATGAGCAGTTCTTC.

This clonotype occurred a few times. The DNA of the CDR3 is TGCAGTGCTCCAGATCCGGGACTAGCGGGAGGGCCATGGATTCAGTACTTC. It translates to CSAPDPGLAGGPWIQYF. The chain has TRBV20-1 and TRBJ2-4; 16 bases map to TRBD2. After removal of 5 bases from V and 10 bases from J, the junction contained 14 bases not matched to a gene. Germline V gives CDR1 DFQATT, CDR2 SNEGSKA (reference sequence). The CDR3 covers 17 residues.

V is TRBV20-1 and J is TRBJ2-5, with D tentatively TRBD2 (5 bases). The germline CDR1 and CDR2 sequences are DFQATT and SNEGSKA (reference sequence). This CDR3 contains 13 residues. V lost 1 base to trimming and J lost 1 base, with 7 bases between them. The CDR3 DNA sequence: TGCAGTGCTAGAGGCGAGGGCCAAGAGACCCAGTACTTC. Translating it yields CSARGEGQETQYF.

This clonotype was counted only a few times. J is TRBJ1-1 and V is TRBV11-2; the D gene is possibly TRBD1 (5 bases). The CDR3 is 12 amino acids. Per germline, CDR1 SGHAT and CDR2 FQNNGV. Deletions cut 4 bases from V and 11 bases from J, with 14 bases between. In DNA form, the CDR3 reads TGTGCCAGCAGCTCCCCGCCACAGGTGGCTTTCTTT. Its translation: CASSSPPQVAFF.

The gene calls are TRBV4-1 and TRBJ2-1; TRBD2 matches at 15 bases. Looked up from germline, CDR1 is MGHRA and CDR2 is YSYEKL. This CDR3 spans 17 amino acids. The J segment lost 15 bases and the V segment lost 4 bases, leaving 16 bases of the junction unmatched. The CDR3 sequence: CASSPPLGLAGGPRRFF. In DNA form, the CDR3 reads TGCGCCAGCAGCCCGCCCTTAGGACTAGCGGGAGGGCCTAGGCGGTTCTTC.

The gene calls are TRBV5-6 and TRBJ2-4, with 7 positions matching TRBD2. The CDR3 has 18 residues. CDR1 and CDR2 (germline): SGHDT, YYEEEE. V gave up 4 bases and J gave up 2 bases; unmatched junction bases: 15. CDR3 sequence (DNA): TGTGCCAGCAGCCGGGGCGCGTTTGCGGGAGTAACCAAAAACATTCAGTACTTC. Translating it yields CASSRGAFAGVTKNIQYF.

The chain carries TRBV6-1 and TRBJ1-1; D is ambiguous. CDR3 size: 15 residues. CDR1 and CDR2 (germline): MNHNS, SASEGT. Trimming took off 8 bases at V and 8 bases at J, with 24 bases between the two ends. The chain's CDR3 is CASLARAVNRREAFF. The DNA of the CDR3 is TGTGCCAGCCTTGCGCGGGCAGTCAATCGGAGGGAAGCTTTCTTT.